This T cell receptor (beta chain) was documented in a study of blood T cells in healthy people across ages (dated by TCRdb to 2015 to 2017). A note on the overall study: Template switching captured roughly one uniquely barcoded TCR beta cDNA molecule per two T cells in model experiments. To avoid experimental bias, donors of different ages were distributed randomly across sequencing lanes. Two additional independent replicas of 1 million unique cDNA reads from the same blood draw were analyzed for two donors (one aged 18 to 29 and one aged 80 or older). The donors were split into four age groups: young (average around 15 years), middle-aged (more than 35), aged (over 55) and long-lived (approximately 80). To track age-related changes in TCR beta repertoire diversity, the study relied on deep sequencing normalized with unique cDNA molecular identifiers.

The donors were roughly 40 Caucasian individuals from Russia, aged roughly 6 to 90 years, who were systemically healthy. Around 9.7 milliliters of peripheral blood were collected from each donor into EDTA-treated Vacutainer tubes. Ficoll-Paque density-gradient centrifugation was used to isolate PBMCs, with at least 6 million per sample. Total RNA, at least 5 micrograms per sample, was extracted from PBMCs with Trizol reagent. For every donor, an aliquot of PBMCs went through flow cytometry to measure the percentages of naive CD45RAhigh/CD27high T cells. The full study reports these points: Estimates of total diversity based on one million sequenced T cells were regarded as lower bounds and as underestimates. Observed TCR beta diversity per million T cells fell roughly linearly with age, and a significant reduction was already apparent by age approximately 40. The CMV infection status of donors was not known, potentially confounding age-related changes in expanded clonotypes. Observed TCR beta diversity correlated strongly with the percentage of naive T cells measured by flow cytometry. The long-lived group showed more naive CD4+ T cells, fewer expanded clones and increased TCR diversity than the aged group, suggesting age selection. Since profiling was done on bulk unsorted PBMCs, naive and antigen-experienced compartments could not be conclusively compared.

The CDR3, cysteine through phenylalanine, is 17 amino acids long. CDR3 DNA only is kept here, 51 bases in frame from base 1. The germline V gene sets CDR1 to MGHRA and CDR2 to YSYEKL. V and J are truncated by 1 base and 6 bases respectively, leaving an intervening sequence of 16 bases. The library was generated by 5' RACE. Sequencing took place on an Illumina HiSeq 2500. A second PCR of 7 to 11 cycles was performed with a sample-barcoded 5' primer and a J-beta primer mix. A unique molecular identifier was introduced onto each TCR beta cDNA molecule by a template-switch 5' adaptor carrying 12 random nucleotides. Each sample yielded at least 2.5 million CDR3-containing paired-end reads. First-strand cDNA was synthesized from all RNA with the Mint cDNA synthesis kit, primed by a TRBC-specific oligonucleotide. Following uracil-DNA glycosylase treatment, all cDNA underwent a first 18-cycle PCR with the universal primers M1SS and BC2_uni_R. The authors' pipeline ran thus. Each sample was normalized by randomly selecting 1 million high-quality reads, each carrying a distinct molecular identifier. Instead of being binned into consensus sequences, reads that shared molecular identifiers were thrown out. MiTCR, set to a Q25 quality threshold and the strictest error-elimination algorithm, was used for CDR3 identification, clonotype clustering and error correction. Lower-bound total TCR beta diversity was estimated with a nonparametric unseen species model using Euler transformation. The public reads were run again by TCRdb, first through fastp at Q25 and then through MiXCR, and only productive beta chains were kept. Rows with one shared CDR3 protein collapse into an entry with the most common genes and DNA. TCRdb, rather than the study authors, made the V and J calls. For this sample the table gives approximately 690,000 distinct CDR3 sequences, of which under 70% were detected only once. Over 30% of the sample is taken by the ten largest.

In regard to this clonotype: It lacks a known antigen. The record has no base qualities; no much larger clone is one base away.

Rearrangement joined TRBV4-1 to TRBJ1-6, with the identity of the D gene unclear. Material for sequencing was blood. The sequence derives from a man between 60 and 75 years old in good health. Read as DNA, the sequence is TGCGCCAGCAGCCAAGTTCTCGGAGGGCGCGCTAATTCACCCCTCCACTTT. This encodes CASSQVLGGRANSPLHF.